The 21 T cell receptor beta chains reported below all come from one sample, sequenced in a study of early T cells in non-severe SARS-CoV-2 infection. MiXCR, run by TCRdb on the 5' RACE reads, gives a single entry per CDR3 protein. The table has tens of thousands of distinct CDR3 sequences, 5.8% seen once; the top ten hold approximately 5.5%. The sample taken for sequencing was whole blood. All receptors come from an adult who was a healthcare worker with PCR-confirmed SARS-CoV-2 infection or an uninfected control (not recorded which).

This clonotype was counted many times. The chain carries TRBV19 and TRBJ2-1; D not certain. Germline loops: CDR1 LNHDA, CDR2 SQIVND (reference sequence). V lost 5 bases to trimming and J lost 6 bases, with 14 bases between them. This CDR3 spans 14 amino acids. This chain's CDR3 is CASSSPGGPNEQFF. Here the CDR3 DNA reads TGTGCCAGTAGTTCCCCCGGTGGCCCCAATGAGCAGTTCTTC. The full variable domain, rest sourced from reference TRBV19 and TRBJ2-1, is DGGITQSPKYLFRKEGQNVTLSCEQNLNHDAMYWYRQDPGQGLRLIYYSQIVNDFQKGDIAEGYSVSREKKESFPLTVTSAQKNPTAFYLCASSSPGGPNEQFFGPGTRLTVL.

The chain recombines TRBV19 with TRBJ2-7; D is possibly TRBD2 (5 bases). This CDR3 is 14 amino acids long. The V end lost 4 bases, the J end lost 0 bases, and 10 bases lay between the germline ends. CDR1 and CDR2 (germline): LNHDA, SQIVND (reference sequence). In nucleotides, the CDR3 is TGTGCCAGTAGTAGACGGGGTAACTCCTACGAGCAGTACTTC. This codes for CASSRRGNSYEQYF.

J is TRBJ2-3 and V is TRBV20-1; D unresolved. The CDR3 is 10 amino acids. V lost 6 bases to trimming and J lost 5 bases, with 6 bases between them. CDR1 is DFQATT and CDR2 is SNEGSKA in the germline V gene (reference sequence). This CDR3 is CSALGDTQYF. The CDR3 nucleotides read TGCAGTGCCTTGGGAGATACGCAGTATTTT.

The table lists this clonotype with many counts. The junction shows a germline mismatch at one end, possibly a read error. V is TRBV2 and J is TRBJ2-2, with a weak D call TRBD2 (5 bases). This CDR3 contains 15 residues. Germline CDR1 reads SNHLY; CDR2 reads FYNNEI. The CDR3 loop reads CASSVRVTKTGELFF. The CDR3 coding sequence is TGTGCCAGCAGTGTGCGGGTGACGAAGACCGGGGAGCTGTTTTTT.

This clonotype appeared many times. The gene calls are TRBV9 and TRBJ2-1; maybe TRBD2 (5 bases). Germline-derived CDR1 and CDR2 are SGDLS and YYNGEE. Trimming removed 7 bases at V and 0 bases at J, with 8 bases between. The CDR3 is 13 amino acids. CDR3 sequence: CASGGRSYNEQFF. Here the CDR3 DNA reads TGTGCCAGCGGCGGGCGCTCCTACAATGAGCAGTTCTTC. The full variable domain, in which reference TRBV9 and TRBJ2-1 provide the parts outside the CDR3, is DSGVTQTPKHLITATGQRVTLRCSPRSGDLSVYWYQQSLDQGLQFLIQYYNGEERAKGNILERFSAQQFPDLHSELNLSSLELGDSALYFCASGGRSYNEQFFGPGTRLTVL.

This clonotype came up many times. The chain uses TRBV20-1 and TRBJ2-1; D may be TRBD1 (6 bases). V was clipped by 4 bases and J by 2 bases, with 9 bases between them. The CDR3 extends over 13 amino acids. Germline values: CDR1 DFQATT, CDR2 SNEGSKA (reference sequence). CDR3 loop: CSANDRPYNEQFF. The CDR3 bases are TGCAGTGCTAATGACAGGCCCTACAATGAGCAGTTCTTC.

In its sample, this clonotype was seen many times. V gene TRBV6-1 combines with J gene TRBJ1-3; 7 bases match TRBD1. This CDR3 has 16 amino acids. With V trimmed by 2 bases and J by 4 bases, 8 bases remained unmatched. The germline V gene encodes CDR1 MNHNS and CDR2 SASEGT. The CDR3 DNA follows: TGTGCCAGCAGTGAATATAGACAGGGACGAGGAAACACCATATATTTT. Translating gives CASSEYRQGRGNTIYF.

In its sample, this clonotype was seen many times. The rearrangement joins TRBV19 to TRBJ1-2; D is perhaps TRBD1 (6 bases). V lost 4 bases, J lost 4 bases, and 10 bases lay in between. Germline-derived CDR1 and CDR2 are LNHDA and SQIVND (reference sequence). There are 13 residues in the CDR3. The CDR3 here is CASSTLDSYGYTF. In DNA form, the CDR3 reads TGTGCCAGTAGTACCCTGGACAGCTATGGCTACACCTTC.

This clonotype was detected many times. The chain joins TRBV19 to TRBJ2-5; 7 bases line up with TRBD1. The CDR3 totals 13 residues. Germline values: CDR1 LNHDA, CDR2 SQIVND (reference sequence). Trimming removed 3 bases from V and 2 bases from J; junction bases left unmatched: 0. The CDR3 DNA reads as TGTGCCAGTAGTATGGGACAGCAAGAGACCCAGTACTTC. Translation gives CASSMGQQETQYF.

J is TRBJ1-1 and V is TRBV6-5; perhaps TRBD1 as D (6 bases). This CDR3 is built from 15 residues. Germline V CDR1 and CDR2: MNHEY, SVGAGI. V was shortened by 0 bases and J by 10 bases, with 18 bases between the two germline ends. The CDR3 protein is CASSYSVDRLRGAFF. For the CDR3, the DNA is TGTGCCAGCAGTTACTCCGTTGACAGGTTAAGGGGAGCTTTCTTT.

This clonotype was seen many times. The V and J genes are TRBV6-5 and TRBJ1-1, with 7 bases aligning to TRBD1. CDR1 MNHEY and CDR2 SVGAGI come from the germline V gene. J was trimmed by 0 bases and V by 6 bases; bases with no gene match: 7. CDR3 length: 15 residues. DNA of the CDR3: TGTGCCAGCAGCGTCGGACAGGTGATGAACACTGAAGCTTTCTTT. Translated: CASSVGQVMNTEAFF.

This clonotype was seen at least ten times. This rearrangement joins TRBV12-2 to TRBJ2-5; TRBD2, the table's D call, lacks a check against the DNA. TRBV12-2 is a pseudogene locus. The CDR3 contains 15 residues. The CDR3 DNA reads TGTGCAAGTGGCCCGATGTCGCAGGCAGAAGAGACCCAGTACTTC. Its protein product is CASGPMSQAEETQYF.

The table lists this clonotype with many counts. V usage is TRBV14 and J usage is TRBJ1-2, with 8 bases aligning to TRBD1. CDR1 and CDR2 (germline): SGHDN, FVKESK. This CDR3 spans 18 amino acids. V trimming: 0 bases; J trimming: 3 bases; junction bases outside the gene matches: 12. The CDR3 coding sequence is TGTGCCAGCAGCCAAGATGTCGCGACAGGGGATAAGCACTATGGCTACACCTTC. Its translation is CASSQDVATGDKHYGYTF.

This clonotype was counted ten times or more. The rearrangement links TRBV7-6 to TRBJ2-3; 15 nucleotides align to TRBD2. The CDR3 contains 19 residues. CDR1 and CDR2 from the germline V gene are SGHVS and FNYEAQ. Trimming took 6 bases from V and 3 from J; bases not matched to a gene: 13. The CDR3 loop is CASRPGLGLAGGWTDTQYF. CDR3 in DNA: TGTGCCAGCAGGCCTGGACTGGGACTAGCGGGAGGTTGGACAGATACGCAGTATTTT.

In its sample, this clonotype was seen many times. This chain joins TRBV7-8 and TRBJ2-3; the match to TRBD2 covers 9 bases. Germline CDR1 is SGHVS and CDR2 is FQNEAQ. CDR3 size: 15 residues. Germline trimming cut 1 base from V and 14 bases from J; bases unmatched to any gene: 13. CDR3 sequence (DNA): TGTGCCAGCAGCTTAGAGGGAGCTCAGGGACTAGCTGGGTATTTT. Its protein product is CASSLEGAQGLAGYF.

The gene calls are TRBV29-1 and TRBJ1-1; 7 bases are shared with TRBD1. Germline V gene data show CDR1 as SQVTM and CDR2 as ANQGSEA. J gave up 6 bases and V 6 bases, and 4 bases lay outside the gene matches. This CDR3 is 11 amino acids long. The CDR3 is CSVDDRAEAFF. The CDR3 DNA sequence: TGCAGCGTGGATGACAGGGCTGAAGCTTTCTTT.

This clonotype was detected ten times or more. This chain connects TRBV20-1 to TRBJ2-3; D ambiguous. Trimming stripped 5 bases from V and 5 bases from J, with 17 bases between. The length of the CDR3 is 14 residues. The germline V gene has CDR1 DFQATT and CDR2 SNEGSKA (reference sequence). The CDR3 is CSADALEFGDTQYF. The CDR3 nucleotides are TGCAGTGCTGACGCTTTGGAGTTCGGAGATACGCAGTATTTT.

This clonotype has more than one count but fewer than ten. The chain uses TRBV19 and TRBJ2-7; TRBD1 or TRBD2 may be the D gene (6 bases each). Per germline, CDR1 LNHDA and CDR2 SQIVND (reference sequence). Deletions cut 7 bases from V and 1 base from J, with 17 bases between. This CDR3 contains 15 residues. The chain's CDR3 is CASTKGGGPSYEQYF. The CDR3 DNA reads as TGTGCCAGTACCAAGGGGGGCGGACCTTCCTACGAGCAGTACTTC.

This clonotype occurred many times. CDR3 in amino acids: CASSPPVRYEQYF. The DNA for the CDR3 is TGTGCCAGCTCACCACCGGTCAGGTACGAGCAGTACTTC. The rearrangement joins TRBV18 to TRBJ2-7; D gene uncertain. The V and J ends lost 0 bases and 4 bases respectively, with 7 bases between them. The CDR3 consists of 13 residues. Germline-derived CDR1 and CDR2 are KGHSH and LQKENI.

This clonotype counts as medium-sized. This chain links TRBV12-3 or TRBV12-4 with TRBJ2-7, with D perhaps matching TRBD1 or TRBD2 (5 bases each). Deletions cut 5 bases from V and 0 bases from J, with 8 bases between. CDR3 size: 13 residues. The CDR3 DNA reads TGTGCCAGCAGTCCTGGGACCTCCTACGAGCAGTACTTC. Its translation is CASSPGTSYEQYF.

The chain links TRBV6-6 to TRBJ2-7; tentatively, D is TRBD2 (5 bases). Germline V gene data show CDR1 as MNHNY and CDR2 as SVGAGI (reference sequence). V gave up 7 bases and J gave up 0 bases, with 13 bases separating them. The CDR3 sequence is 14 residues long. CDR3 DNA sequence: TGTGCCAGCACTCCGGGGAGTTACTCCTACGAGCAGTACTTC. Protein product: CASTPGSYSYEQYF.